These T cell receptor beta chains were read from a single sample in a study of T cell repertoires in cytomegalovirus infection. TCRdb re-called the reads with MiXCR, one entry per CDR3 protein. The table records 250,000 to 350,000 distinct CDR3 sequences, under 30% of them present only once. Material for sequencing was PBMCs. All receptors come from a human donor in good health (CMV status not recorded). Some clones in this sample may be carry-over from other donors' samples. The CDR3 runs from the conserved cysteine through the conserved F or W. Some rows mark clone size as missing; the rest say once, few, many or name a class of expanded clone.

v_gene	j_gene	abundance	CDR3aa
TRBV7-2	TRBJ2-1	many	CASSQTPSGNEQFF
TRBV7-9	TRBJ2-1	many	CASSNQGEAAKNEQFF
TRBV5-6	TRBJ2-1	few	CASSLDGAGANNEQFF
TRBV30	TRBJ2-2	.	CAWSLTGNTGELFF
TRBV7-2	TRBJ1-5	many	CASSEESVGPQHF
TRBV28	TRBJ1-5	.	CASTPGKRGYQPQHF
TRBV6-2/TRBV6-3	TRBJ2-7	few	CASSRTSGAYAYEQYF
TRBV4-1	TRBJ1-2	.	CASSQDHSSYGYTF
TRBV11-2	TRBJ2-1	.	CASSLFSSYNEQFF
TRBV6-6	TRBJ1-1	few	CASSYEGAESEAFF
TRBV12-5	TRBJ2-1	.	CASMGGAYNEQFF
TRBV5-5	TRBJ1-1	.	CASSPVGSRQNTEAFF
TRBV28	TRBJ2-3	once	CASGNPTGPGADTQYF
TRBV18	TRBJ2-2	.	CASSPQANTGELFF
TRBV28	TRBJ2-7	few	CASMERSYEQYF
TRBV19	TRBJ2-7	.	CASSMAGYEQYF
TRBV7-2	TRBJ2-7	many	CASRQGALHEQYF
TRBV5-1	TRBJ2-7	.	CASRQGSSYEQYF
TRBV5-1	TRBJ2-5	few	CASSESPAFQETQYF
TRBV7-7	TRBJ2-2	few	CASSLSPNTGELFF
TRBV28	TRBJ2-3	.	CASSLSGGNTDTQYF
TRBV19	TRBJ2-1	.	CASSMVREQYNEQFF
TRBV14	TRBJ2-2	few	CASSQRLTGELFF
TRBV7-9	TRBJ2-7	.	CASSTGLAGGTYF
TRBV7-2	TRBJ2-5	few	CASSSQRAGGRETQYF
TRBV7-2	TRBJ2-2	many	CASSVFWSGELFF
TRBV7-6	TRBJ1-2	few	CASSLVTPTGRGYTF
TRBV4-1	TRBJ2-1	.	CASSQDFGVSYNEQFF
TRBV28	TRBJ1-1	few	CASSLQAQNTEAFF
TRBV7-6	TRBJ1-1	many	CASSFGLKSEAFF
TRBV20-1	TRBJ1-2	.	CSAPGLRNYGYTF
TRBV11-3	TRBJ2-1	.	CASSLGAPSEQFF
TRBV28	TRBJ2-7	.	CASSLSSGIHAFYSYEQYF
TRBV6-2/TRBV6-3	TRBJ2-1	.	CASSSRTSISNDEQFF
TRBV7-8	TRBJ1-2	many	CASSLSFPTGIRYGYTF
TRBV5-6	TRBJ2-5	.	CASRRIQETQYF
TRBV20-1	TRBJ2-5	.	CSAPPEREGGETQYF
TRBV24-1	TRBJ2-4	few	CATSEGGGIQYF
TRBV10-3	TRBJ2-3	few	CAINPQGLLTDTQYF
TRBV6-2/TRBV6-3	TRBJ2-1	.	CASRKLAGLYNEQFF
TRBV28	TRBJ1-2	.	CASSLYTPGQDGYTF
TRBV2	TRBJ2-1	.	CASGASGRAEEKQFF
TRBV7-2	TRBJ1-1	many	CASSFLDRGRTEAFF
TRBV18	TRBJ2-5	.	CASSANLAGQETQYF
TRBV5-1	TRBJ2-3	.	CASSSSGNGDTQYF
TRBV15	TRBJ2-7	.	CATSRDSVEQYF
TRBV7-2	TRBJ1-2	once	CASTVSSGGQGGGYTF
TRBV27	TRBJ1-2	few	CASRPTGTGFGYTF
TRBV6-5	TRBJ2-5	.	CASSYGRGKGETQYF
TRBV5-1	TRBJ2-3	few	CASSLEGGDTDTQYF
TRBV2	TRBJ1-5	few	CASSGVTGNQPQHF
TRBV7-2	TRBJ1-5	.	CASNRDSDFSNQPQHF
TRBV11-2	TRBJ2-2	few	CASSLRGGRSFTGELFF
TRBV7-8	TRBJ1-1	many	CASSKPGQPNTEAFF
TRBV28	TRBJ2-6	.	CASRFRDSQGANVLTF